The clone carrying this T cell receptor beta chain was seen only a few times. The data derive from a study of blood T cell repertoires in COVID-19. The germline V gene has CDR1 MNHNY and CDR2 SVGAGI (reference sequence). V was clipped by 6 bases and J by 1 base, with 13 bases between them. The CDR3 length is 15 residues. Produced via immunoSEQ multiplex PCR; TCRdb's table is partial and in-frame only. The profile covers 150,000 to 200,000 clones, with more than 85% appearing a single time and roughly 2.2% taken by the ten largest. The source is a man in his 70s with active or convalescent COVID-19. The chain joins TRBV6-6 to TRBJ1-5; D is possibly TRBD1 (5 bases). What was sequenced was peripheral blood. The CDR3 bases are TGTGCCAGCAGATCACCACAGGCGAGCAATCAGCCCCAGCATTTT. This gives the protein CASRSPQASNQPQHF.